Given below is one T cell receptor (beta chain) in context. This clonotype was seen at least ten times. Which antigen it targets is not known. The sample holds no much larger clone one base away, and base qualities are not on file. Library construction relied on RT-PCR. TCRdb lists the instrument as Illumina HiSeq 2500. TCRdb reprocessed the public reads (quality trimming at Q25 with fastp, clone calling with MiXCR) and kept in-frame beta chains. All rows with the same CDR3 protein become a single entry with the most common DNA and genes. This sample holds 430,000 or so distinct CDR3 sequences; approximately 11% were observed only once. The ten largest clones represent about an eighth of the sample. The data belong to a study of response to subunit inactivated influenza vaccine (dated by TCRdb to the late 2010s). For context, the study as a whole: The study used deep quantitative T cell receptor repertoire profiling to track responses to a trivalent subunit inactivated influenza vaccine.

CDR1 and CDR2 are read off the germline V gene as SGHRS and YFSETQ. Counted from cysteine to phenylalanine, this CDR3 has 17 amino acids. The kept DNA is CDR3 alone, 51 bases in frame from the first base. V ends up 4 bases short and J 2 bases short, with an unmatched junction base count of 12. Reading the label with the study, this specimen's time point is: approximately 45 days after influenza vaccine administration. General study outcomes and caveats: The authors suggested that each seasonal influenza vaccination may recruit only a limited number of new T cells.

This material consisted of PBMCs from blood, taken about 6 weeks after vaccination. Recombination joined TRBV5-1 with TRBJ2-7; 10 central bases correspond to TRBD1. The source is a man between 45 and 60 years old who received an inactivated influenza vaccine. Donor details come from another sample of the same person, matched by shared clones. The CDR3 region has the sequence CASSTILTGTGAYEQYF. The DNA reads as follows: TGCGCCAGCAGCACCATCTTAACCGGGACAGGGGCCTACGAGCAGTACTTC.